This entry lists 2 T cell receptor beta chains sequenced from one sample in a study of CD8 T cells in Susac syndrome. Reverse transcription of 0.5 to 1 ug RNA was performed with random hexamers. Via MiXCR, TCRdb re-called the immunoSEQ multiplex PCR reads, giving one row per CDR3 protein. There are around 150,000 distinct CDR3 sequences in the sample; 85% to 95% occur only once, and about 0.18% lies in the top ten. Material: CD8+ T cells from PBMCs. The receptors here all came from a human donor with Susac syndrome.

This chain connects TRBV20-1 to TRBJ2-5; 10 bases match TRBD2. CDR1 and CDR2 (germline): DFQATT, SNEGSKA (reference sequence). There are 18 residues in the CDR3. Trimming at V came to 5 bases and at J to 1 base, leaving 16 bases not matched to a gene. The DNA for the CDR3 is TGCAGTGCTCGAACTGTGCCCGCCAGCGGGAGGGCCCAAGAGACCCAGTACTTC. It specifies CSARTVPASGRAQETQYF.

The chain combines TRBV27 with TRBJ1-5, with D unresolved. Germline-derived CDR1 and CDR2 are MNHEY and SMNVEV (reference sequence). The CDR3 has 13 residues. V lost 3 bases, J lost 3 bases, and 6 bases lay in between. CDR3 DNA: TGTGCCAGCAGTTTGAGCCCCAATCAGCCCCAGCATTTT. Protein: CASSLSPNQPQHF.